The T cell receptor (beta chain) under discussion was sequenced for a study of cytomegalovirus exposure and HLA in healthy donors. Study results and limitations: While the bulk of TCR sequences proved rare, some public TCRs turned up in many donors.

Assay used: immunoSEQ multiplex PCR; TCRdb lists only in-frame clones, some missing. The sample lists about 160,000 clones; just under 90% were seen once. A word on this clone: Its antigen is not known.

The CDR3 consists of 14 residues. Trimming left V 5 bases short and J 1 base short, with 11 bases between. The V gene's germline CDR1 is WNHNN and CDR2 SYGVQD (reference sequence). The chain carries TRBV10-1 and TRBJ1-1, with D uncertain. The sequenced material came from PBMCs. This sequence was found in a man between 18 and 29 years old in good health and CMV-seropositive. The CDR3 reads CASSPNRRNTEAFF. The CDR3 nucleotides are TGCGCCAGCAGTCCGAATAGAAGGAACACTGAAGCTTTCTTT.